This TCR beta chain comes out of a study of blood T cell repertoires in COVID-19. The wider study: Sites across the United States, Italy and Spain contributed samples from acute and convalescent COVID-19. PBMCs, B-cell-depleted T cells, or T cells were the source of the cDNA or gDNA that made up the material.

Authors' data handling: Researchers report that nucleated cell counts were estimated from reference gene primer amplification. Here immunoSEQ multiplex PCR was the method, and the copy in TCRdb shows in-frame clones only, minus some. For V, J and clone size, that table is used; D and trimming come from the DNA. The table records fewer than 350,000 clones, approximately 83% of them present only once. Deletions cut 0 bases from V and 7 bases from J, with 20 bases between. Germline CDR1 reads SGHRS; CDR2 reads YFSETQ. This CDR3 is 17 amino acids long. The source material was peripheral blood. This chain joins TRBV5-1 and TRBJ2-1; D perhaps matches TRBD1 (6 bases). This TCR came from a woman between 25 and 40 years old who had recovered from COVID-19. The CDR3 here is CASSLVNSRGGGNEQFF. CDR3 sequence (DNA): TGCGCCAGCAGCTTGGTTAACTCGAGAGGGGGTGGAAATGAGCAGTTCTTC.